This TCR beta chain was observed in a study of blood T cell repertoires in COVID-19. The wider study: From T cells, B-cell-depleted T cells, or PBMCs came the material, which was cDNA or gDNA.

V lost 8 bases and J 0 bases, leaving 11 bases between the germline ends. CDR3 length equals 14 residues. In germline, CDR1 is SNHLY, CDR2 FYNNEI. Assay used: immunoSEQ multiplex PCR; TCRdb lists only in-frame clones, some missing. This table holds over 250,000 clones, roughly 91% found once. Living in under 30 US areas, the participants were between 18 and 89 years of age. Membership in each cohort depended on participant-reported clinical history. The sequencing sample was made of PBMCs or T cells enriched from blood (not recorded which). The chain carries TRBV2 and TRBJ1-3, with D perhaps TRBD1 (5 bases). The source is a woman aged 55-70 years who had recovered from COVID-19. The CDR3 bases are TGTGCCAGCGGAACGGGACTCTCTGGAAACACCATATATTTT. This translates into CASGTGLSGNTIYF.